This TCR beta chain originates from a study of T-cell memory formation after mild COVID-19. This clonotype was seen only a few times. Its target is unknown. The study's findings and limits: While clones contracting from day 15 to 85 were balanced between CD4 and CD8, later expanders leaned CD4+.

CDR3 length: 15 residues. Germline lookup yields CDR1 SEHNR and CDR2 FQNEAQ (reference sequence). The J segment lost 1 base and the V segment lost 8 bases, leaving 9 bases of the junction unmatched. UMIs and sample barcodes were carried by the TCR alpha and TCR beta cDNA libraries that 5'RACE produced using constant-segment primers. TCRdb redid the calling of the 5' RACE reads with MiXCR, one entry per CDR3 protein. The table lists 90,000 to 120,000 distinct CDR3 sequences, 13% to 15% of them singletons. The source of this sequence is a man aged 18 to 30 who had mild COVID-19 (a few samples of this study predate the infection). Cell type and time point are not known. The chain recombines TRBV7-9 with TRBJ1-1; TRBD1 matches at 8 bases. Sequencing was done on a sample of PBMCs or a T cell subset sorted from them (not recorded which). Written as DNA, the CDR3 is TGTGCCAGCCAAAATCACGGACAGGGGAACACTGAAGCTTTCTTT. Its protein product is CASQNHGQGNTEAFF.